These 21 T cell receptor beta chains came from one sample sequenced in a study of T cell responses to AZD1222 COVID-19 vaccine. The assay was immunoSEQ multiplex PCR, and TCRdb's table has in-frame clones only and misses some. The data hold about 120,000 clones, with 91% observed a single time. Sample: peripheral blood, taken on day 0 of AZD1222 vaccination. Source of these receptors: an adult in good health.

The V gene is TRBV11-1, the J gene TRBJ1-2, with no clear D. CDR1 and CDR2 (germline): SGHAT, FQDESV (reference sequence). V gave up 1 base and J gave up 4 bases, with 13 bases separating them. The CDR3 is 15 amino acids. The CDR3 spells CASSLGAAVSYGYTF. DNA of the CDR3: TGTGCCAGCAGCTTAGGGGCGGCAGTCTCCTATGGCTACACCTTC.

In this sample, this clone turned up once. The CDR3 protein is CASSVTINSPLHF. Here the CDR3 DNA reads TGTGCCAGCAGCGTGACAATAAATTCACCCCTCCACTTT. The chain has TRBV9 and TRBJ1-6; D uncertain. Germline V lookup: CDR1 SGDLS, CDR2 YYNGEE. The CDR3 spans 13 residues. V shed 2 bases and J shed 7 bases, with 7 bases lying between them.

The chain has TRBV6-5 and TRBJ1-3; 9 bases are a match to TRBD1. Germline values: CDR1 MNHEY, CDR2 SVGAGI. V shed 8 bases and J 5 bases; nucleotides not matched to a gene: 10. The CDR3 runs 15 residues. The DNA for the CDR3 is TGTGCCAGCCCCAGAGGGACAGGGTTTAGAAACACCATATATTTT. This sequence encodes CASPRGTGFRNTIYF.

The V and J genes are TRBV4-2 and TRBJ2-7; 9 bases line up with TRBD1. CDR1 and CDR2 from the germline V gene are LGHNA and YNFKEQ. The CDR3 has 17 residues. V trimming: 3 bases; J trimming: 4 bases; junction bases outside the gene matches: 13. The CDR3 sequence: CASSHGVVGTGLYEQYF. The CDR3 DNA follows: TGTGCCAGCAGCCACGGTGTGGTAGGGACAGGGCTATACGAGCAGTACTTC.

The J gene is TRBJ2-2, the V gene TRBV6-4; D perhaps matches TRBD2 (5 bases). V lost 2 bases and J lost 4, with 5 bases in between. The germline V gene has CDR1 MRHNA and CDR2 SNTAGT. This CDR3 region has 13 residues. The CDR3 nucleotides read TGTGCCAGCAGTGACACTAGCACCGGGGAGCTGTTTTTT. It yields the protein CASSDTSTGELFF.

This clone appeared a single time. The CDR3 spells CASTKTSQTMHF. CDR3 coding DNA: TGTGCCAGCACCAAGACGTCACAGACAATGCATTTT. This chain connects TRBV6-6 to TRBJ1-5, with D uncertain. Per germline, CDR1 MNHNY and CDR2 SVGAGI (reference sequence). V was shortened by 7 bases and J by 15 bases, with 19 bases between the two germline ends. This CDR3 contains 12 residues.

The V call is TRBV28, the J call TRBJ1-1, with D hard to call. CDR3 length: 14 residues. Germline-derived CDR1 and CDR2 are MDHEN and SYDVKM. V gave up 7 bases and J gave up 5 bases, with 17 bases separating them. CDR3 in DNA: TGTGCCAGCACGGGTCCCAACGGGAAGACTGAAGCTTTCTTT. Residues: CASTGPNGKTEAFF.

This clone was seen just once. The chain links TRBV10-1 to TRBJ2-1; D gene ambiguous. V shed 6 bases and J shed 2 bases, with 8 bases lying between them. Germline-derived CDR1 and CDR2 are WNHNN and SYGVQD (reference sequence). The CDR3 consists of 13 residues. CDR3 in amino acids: CASSSSPYNEQFF. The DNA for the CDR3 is TGCGCCAGCAGCAGCAGTCCCTACAATGAGCAGTTCTTC.

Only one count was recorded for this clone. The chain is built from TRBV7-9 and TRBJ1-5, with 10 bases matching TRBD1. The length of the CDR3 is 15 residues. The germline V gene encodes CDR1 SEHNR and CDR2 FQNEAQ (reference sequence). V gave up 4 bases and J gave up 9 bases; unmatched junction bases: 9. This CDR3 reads CASSSDRGVVAPQHF. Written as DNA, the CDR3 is TGTGCCAGCAGCTCGGACAGGGGGGTGGTGGCGCCCCAGCATTTT.

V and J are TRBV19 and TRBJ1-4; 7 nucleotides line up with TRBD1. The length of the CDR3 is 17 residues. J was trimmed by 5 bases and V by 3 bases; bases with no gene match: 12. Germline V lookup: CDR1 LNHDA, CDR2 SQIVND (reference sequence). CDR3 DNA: TGTGCCAGTAGTATTAGGACAGGATTAGTACTAAATGAAAAACTGTTTTTT. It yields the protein CASSIRTGLVLNEKLFF. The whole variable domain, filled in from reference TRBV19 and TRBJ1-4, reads DGGITQSPKYLFRKEGQNVTLSCEQNLNHDAMYWYRQDPGQGLRLIYYSQIVNDFQKGDIAEGYSVSREKKESFPLTVTSAQKNPTAFYLCASSIRTGLVLNEKLFFGSGTQLSVL.

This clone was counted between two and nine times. Here the CDR3 reads CASSPPTLRDTQYF. The CDR3 nucleotides are TGTGCCAGCTCACCACCCACATTGAGGGATACGCAGTATTTT. V usage is TRBV18 and J usage is TRBJ2-3; no clear D. V lost 0 bases and J 6 bases, leaving 10 bases between the germline ends. This CDR3 contains 14 residues. Germline V CDR1 and CDR2: KGHSH, LQKENI. The full variable domain, its missing parts supplied by reference TRBV18 and TRBJ2-3, is NAGVMQNPRHLVRRRGQEARLRCSPMKGHSHVYWYRQLPEEGLKFMVYLQKENIIDESGMPKERFSAEFPKEGPSILRIQQVVRGDSAAYFCASSPPTLRDTQYFGPGTRLTVL.

The DNA for the CDR3 is TGTGCCACCAGCAGAGACTCAGGGGCCTATGGCTACACCTTC. This gives the protein CATSRDSGAYGYTF. This sequence joins TRBV15 and TRBJ1-2; a weak D match, TRBD1 (6 bases). V dropped 0 bases and J dropped 4 bases, with 9 bases sitting between them. The CDR3 is 14 amino acids. The germline V gene encodes CDR1 LNHNV and CDR2 YYDKDF (reference sequence).

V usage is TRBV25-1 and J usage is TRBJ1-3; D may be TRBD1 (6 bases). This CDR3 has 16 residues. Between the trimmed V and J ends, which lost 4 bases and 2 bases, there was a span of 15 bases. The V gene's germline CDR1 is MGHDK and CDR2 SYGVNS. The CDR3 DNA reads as TGTGCCAGCAGTGGATCAAGAGGGGGGGCTGGAAACACCATATATTTT. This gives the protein CASSGSRGGAGNTIYF.

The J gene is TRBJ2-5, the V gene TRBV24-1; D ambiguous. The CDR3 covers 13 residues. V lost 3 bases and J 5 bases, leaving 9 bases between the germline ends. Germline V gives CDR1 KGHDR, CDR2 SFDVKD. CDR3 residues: CATSDPGTETQYF. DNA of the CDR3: TGTGCCACCAGTGATCCGGGCACGGAGACCCAGTACTTC.

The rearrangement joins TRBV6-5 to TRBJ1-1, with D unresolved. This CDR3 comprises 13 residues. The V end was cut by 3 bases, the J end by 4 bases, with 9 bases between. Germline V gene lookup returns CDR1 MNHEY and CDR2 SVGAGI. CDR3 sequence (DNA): TGTGCCAGCAGTTATGGGATGAGCACTGAAGCTTTCTTT. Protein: CASSYGMSTEAFF.

The CDR3 DNA is TGTGCCAGCAGCTTGGTAGGGTATTGGCAAAAGAGATCCACAGATACGCAGTATTTT. Translation: CASSLVGYWQKRSTDTQYF. This chain uses TRBV5-6 with TRBJ2-3; unclear D gene. This CDR3 spans 19 amino acids. V was pared by 0 bases and J by 2 bases, with 22 bases between. The V gene's germline CDR1 is SGHDT and CDR2 YYEEEE.

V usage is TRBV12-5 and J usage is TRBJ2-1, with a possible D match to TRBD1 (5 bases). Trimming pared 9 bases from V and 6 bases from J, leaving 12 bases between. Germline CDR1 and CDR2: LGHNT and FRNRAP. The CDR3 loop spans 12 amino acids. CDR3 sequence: CASLQGSNEQFF. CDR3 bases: TGTGCTAGCCTCCAGGGATCCAATGAGCAGTTCTTC.

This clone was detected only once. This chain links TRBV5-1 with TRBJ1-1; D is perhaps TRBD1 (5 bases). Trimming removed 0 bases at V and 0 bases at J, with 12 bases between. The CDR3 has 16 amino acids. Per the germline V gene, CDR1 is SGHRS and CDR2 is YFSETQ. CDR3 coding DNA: TGCGCCAGCAGCTTGGTGGGGGACGGATTGAACACTGAAGCTTTCTTT. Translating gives CASSLVGDGLNTEAFF.

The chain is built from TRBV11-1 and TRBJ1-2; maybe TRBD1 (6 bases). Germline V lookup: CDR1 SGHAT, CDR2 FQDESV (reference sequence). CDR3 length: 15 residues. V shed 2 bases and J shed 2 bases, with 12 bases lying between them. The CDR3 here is CASSLFWTVNYGYTF. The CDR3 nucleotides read TGTGCCAGCAGCTTATTTTGGACAGTCAACTATGGCTACACCTTC.

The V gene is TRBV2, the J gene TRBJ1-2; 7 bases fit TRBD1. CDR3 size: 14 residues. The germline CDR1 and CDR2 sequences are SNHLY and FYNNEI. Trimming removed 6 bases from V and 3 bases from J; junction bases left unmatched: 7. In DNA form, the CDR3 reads TGTGCCAGCAGCAAGGACAGGAATGACTATGGCTACACCTTC. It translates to CASSKDRNDYGYTF.

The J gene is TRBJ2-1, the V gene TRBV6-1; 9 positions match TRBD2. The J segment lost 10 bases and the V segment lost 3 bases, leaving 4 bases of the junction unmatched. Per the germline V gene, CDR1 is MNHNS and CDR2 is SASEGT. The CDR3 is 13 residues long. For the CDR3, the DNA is TGTGCCAGCAGTGAGTTTCTAGCGGGGGAGCAGTTCTTC. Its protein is CASSEFLAGEQFF.